These 20 T cell receptor beta chains were all obtained from the same sample, sequenced in a study of low-dose radiotherapy and immunotherapy resistance in tumors. First-strand cDNA used TRAV- and TRBV-specific primers, covering alpha and beta chains. Over roughly 20 PCR cycles, TCRs were amplified from a constant-region primer and V-primer adapter. TCRdb reprocessed the reads via MiXCR and lists one record per CDR3 protein. Of 15,000 to 20,000 distinct CDR3 sequences listed, approximately 63% are singletons. Source of these receptors: a human donor with advanced metastatic prostate, ovarian, gallbladder or colorectal cancer (not recorded which). This table probably holds off-target reads from a library built for another chain.

The sample holds one count of this clonotype. The V and J genes are TRBV5-1 and TRBJ2-1, with 8 bases fitting TRBD2. The CDR3 is 15 residues long. V was pared by 6 bases and J by 3 bases, with 8 bases of the junction left unmatched. Germline V gene sequence: CDR1 SGHRS, CDR2 YFSETQ. The CDR3 sequence: CASTEAGVGYNEQFF. CDR3 nucleotide sequence: TGCGCCAGCACCGAAGCGGGAGTCGGCTACAATGAGCAGTTCTTC.

This clonotype was detected only once. The gene calls are TRBV5-4 and TRBJ2-7, with D tentatively TRBD1 (5 bases). The CDR3 runs to 12 residues. V dropped 0 bases and J dropped 4 bases, with 5 bases sitting between them. CDR1 SGHNT and CDR2 YYREEE come from the germline V gene (reference sequence). Here the CDR3 reads CASSLDRYEQYF. In DNA, the CDR3 is TGTGCCAGCAGCTTGGACAGGTACGAGCAGTACTTC.

The rearrangement uses TRBV9 and TRBJ2-6, with D tentatively TRBD1 or TRBD2 (5 bases each). The CDR3 runs 16 residues. The V end lost 1 base, the J end lost 4 bases, and 12 bases lay between the germline ends. CDR1 and CDR2 (germline): SGDLS, YYNGEE. CDR3 sequence (DNA): TGTGCCAGCAGCGTACGGGGCGATCCCGGGGCCAACGTCCTGACTTTC. Its translation: CASSVRGDPGANVLTF.

This clonotype was counted between two and nine times. This chain joins TRBV14 and TRBJ1-2, with D uncertain. This CDR3 contains 15 residues. Trimming pared 4 bases from V and 4 bases from J, leaving 16 bases between. Germline V CDR1 and CDR2: SGHDN, FVKESK. CDR3 sequence: CASSPNRGVGYGYTF. CDR3 bases: TGTGCCAGCAGCCCGAATCGCGGGGTCGGCTATGGCTACACCTTC.

Here the CDR3 reads CASSQSRGNQPQHF. For the CDR3, the DNA is TGCGCCAGCAGTCAATCTCGGGGGAATCAGCCCCAGCATTTT. The chain is built from TRBV23-1 and TRBJ1-5, with D tentatively TRBD1 (5 bases). TRBV23-1 is assigned to the ORF class and has an uncertain function. The CDR3 runs to 14 residues. V was shortened by 0 bases and J by 4 bases, with 7 bases between the two germline ends.

This chain links TRBV5-5 with TRBJ1-3, with D uncertain. Deletions cut 1 base from V and 1 base from J, with 9 bases between. The CDR3 covers 15 residues. Germline V gene data show CDR1 as SGHKS and CDR2 as YYEKEE (reference sequence). The CDR3 sequence: CASSLLRNSGNTIYF. The DNA of the CDR3 is TGTGCCAGCAGCTTGCTAAGGAATTCTGGAAACACCATATATTTT.

The CDR3 reads CATSRDRRPEGEQYF. Here the CDR3 DNA reads TGTGCCACCAGCAGAGATCGGAGACCTGAAGGTGAGCAGTACTTC. This sequence joins TRBV15 and TRBJ2-7; D is unclear. Germline CDR1 reads LNHNV; CDR2 reads YYDKDF (reference sequence). Trimming stripped 0 bases from V and 7 bases from J, with 16 bases between. The CDR3 extends over 15 amino acids.

This clonotype was counted once. CDR3 bases: TGCAGTGCTAGAGTTGGGGAGAGCTATGGCTACACCTTC. Protein: CSARVGESYGYTF. The rearrangement links TRBV20-1 to TRBJ1-2; D gene ambiguous. This CDR3 is built from 13 residues. Trimming shortened V by 1 base and J by 4 bases, and 10 bases separated the two germline ends. The V gene's germline CDR1 is DFQATT and CDR2 SNEGSKA (reference sequence).

The genes are TRBV28 and TRBJ1-5; 9 bases fit TRBD1. The germline gives CDR1 MDHEN, CDR2 SYDVKM. The CDR3 is made up of 16 amino acids. The ends lost 4 bases at V and 4 bases at J; junction bases unmatched: 8. The CDR3 spells CASSSTRDRDNQPQHF. The CDR3 nucleotides read TGTGCCAGCAGTTCGACTCGGGACAGGGATAATCAGCCCCAGCATTTT.

The chain uses TRBV5-1 and TRBJ2-1, with TRBD1 as a possible D gene (6 bases). The CDR3 covers 14 residues. Between the trimmed V and J ends, which lost 6 bases and 2 bases, there was a span of 12 bases. Germline values: CDR1 SGHRS, CDR2 YFSETQ. The CDR3 region is CASNTQGPYNEQFF. The CDR3 region has the DNA TGCGCCAGCAACACACAGGGTCCCTACAATGAGCAGTTCTTC.

The chain combines TRBV6-2 or TRBV6-3 with TRBJ2-1; D may be TRBD2 (6 bases). Trimming shortened V by 6 bases and J by 4 bases, and 13 bases separated the two germline ends. The germline gives CDR1 MNHEY, CDR2 SVGEGT. The CDR3 covers 14 residues. The CDR3 region is CASRRESEYNEQFF. CDR3 bases: TGTGCCAGCAGACGGGAGTCAGAGTACAATGAGCAGTTCTTC.

The chain uses TRBV7-2 and TRBJ2-7, with no clear D. This CDR3 spans 14 amino acids. The ends were cut back, 6 bases at V and 3 bases at J, with 15 bases in the middle. Germline V gene lookup returns CDR1 SGHTA and CDR2 FQGNSA. CDR3 DNA sequence: TGTGCCAGCAGTTCAGACTTTAGTGGCTACGAGCAGTACTTC. Its protein is CASSSDFSGYEQYF.

The J gene is TRBJ2-1, the V gene TRBV2; D is perhaps TRBD1 (5 bases). V lost 7 bases to trimming and J lost 2 bases, with 9 bases between them. The CDR3 has 13 residues. Germline CDR1 and CDR2: SNHLY and FYNNEI. CDR3 sequence: CASKSQAYNEQFF. CDR3 nucleotide sequence: TGTGCCAGCAAATCACAGGCCTACAATGAGCAGTTCTTC.

CDR3 bases: TGTGCCAGCAGCCAAGACAGGAATAATGGCTACACCTTC. It yields the protein CASSQDRNNGYTF. The chain employs TRBV4-2 and TRBJ1-2; D is unclear. This CDR3 contains 13 residues. Trimming cost V 0 bases and J 6 bases, with 8 bases left between them. Germline V gene data show CDR1 as LGHNA and CDR2 as YNFKEQ.

The chain couples TRBV3-1 to TRBJ2-5; TRBD2 matches 13 bases. V lost 5 bases to trimming and J lost 2 bases; unmatched junction nucleotides: 17. From germline, CDR1 is LGHDT and CDR2 YNNKEL (reference sequence). The CDR3 covers 20 residues. CDR3 residues: CASSYIGTSGTRREQETQYF. In nucleotides, the CDR3 is TGTGCCAGCAGCTATATTGGGACTAGCGGGACCCGCCGGGAACAAGAGACCCAGTACTTC.

This clonotype was seen more than once but under ten times. The chain combines TRBV20-1 with TRBJ2-2; TRBD2 agrees at 7 bases. V gave up 0 bases and J gave up 4 bases; unmatched junction bases: 11. In germline, CDR1 is DFQATT, CDR2 SNEGSKA (reference sequence). The CDR3 runs to 17 residues. CDR3 sequence: CSARDQASGQATGELFF. In nucleotides, the CDR3 is TGCAGTGCTAGAGATCAGGCTAGCGGACAAGCCACCGGGGAGCTGTTTTTT.

In nucleotides, the CDR3 is TGTGCCAGCAGCTCCGACAGGGCTCGCAATGAGCAGTTCTTC. It specifies CASSSDRARNEQFF. The V call is TRBV7-9, the J call TRBJ2-1; 7 bases map to TRBD1. The V gene's germline CDR1 is SEHNR and CDR2 FQNEAQ (reference sequence). V dropped 4 bases and J dropped 6; count of bases not matched to a gene: 6. This CDR3 spans 14 amino acids.

V usage is TRBV18 and J usage is TRBJ2-3, with D maybe TRBD2 (6 bases). Germline CDR1 KGHSH, CDR2 LQKENI. The V gene lost 0 bases and the J gene lost 6 bases, with 10 bases spanning the gap. CDR3 size: 14 residues. This chain's CDR3 is CASSPPGGKDTQYF. CDR3 nucleotides: TGTGCCAGCTCACCACCGGGCGGGAAGGATACGCAGTATTTT.

The genes are TRBV15 and TRBJ2-2; 11 bases are shared with TRBD1. Germline CDR1 and CDR2: LNHNV and YYDKDF (reference sequence). Unmatched junction bases numbered 8, after V lost 5 bases and J lost 3 bases. There are 17 residues in the CDR3. DNA for the CDR3: TGTGCCACCAGCTTCCCCGGACAGGGGGCTTACACCGGGGAGCTGTTTTTT. This translates into CATSFPGQGAYTGELFF.

The rearrangement joins TRBV6-2 or TRBV6-3 to TRBJ1-4, with no clear D. Germline CDR1 and CDR2: MNHEY and SVGEGT. There are 14 residues in the CDR3. V lost 6 bases and J lost 4, with 12 bases in between. The CDR3 loop is CASSSDASNEKLFF. As DNA, the CDR3 is TGTGCCAGCAGCTCGGATGCGAGTAATGAAAAACTGTTTTTT.